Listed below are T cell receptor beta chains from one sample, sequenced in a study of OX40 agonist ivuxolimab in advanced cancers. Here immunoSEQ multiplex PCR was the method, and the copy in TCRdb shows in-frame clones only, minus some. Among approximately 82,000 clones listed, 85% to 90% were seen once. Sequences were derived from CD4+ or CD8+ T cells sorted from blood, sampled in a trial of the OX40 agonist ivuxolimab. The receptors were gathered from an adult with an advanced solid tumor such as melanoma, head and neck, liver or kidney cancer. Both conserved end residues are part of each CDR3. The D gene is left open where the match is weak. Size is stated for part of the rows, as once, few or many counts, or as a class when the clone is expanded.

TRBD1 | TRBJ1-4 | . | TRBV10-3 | TGTGCCATCAGTGAGGGGGGGACAGGGCAAGGGAACGAAAAACTGTTTTTT | CAISEGGTGQGNEKLFF
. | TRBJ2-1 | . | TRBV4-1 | TGCGCCAGCAGCCAAGATACGGGGCGGAATGAGCAGTTCTTC | CASSQDTGRNEQFF
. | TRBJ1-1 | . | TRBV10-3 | TGTGCCATCAGTGAGACGGGACGGATCAACACTGAAGCTTTCTTT | CAISETGRINTEAFF
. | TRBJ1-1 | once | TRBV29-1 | TGCAGCGTAGACATCAACGGGGCGGGGACTGAAGCTTTCTTT | CSVDINGAGTEAFF
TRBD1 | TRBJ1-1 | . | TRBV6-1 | TGTGCCAGCGGGGGACAGATCAACACTGAAGCTTTCTTT | CASGGQINTEAFF
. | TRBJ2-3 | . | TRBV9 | TGTGCCAGCAGCGCCACGTTGACAGATACGCAGTATTTT | CASSATLTDTQYF
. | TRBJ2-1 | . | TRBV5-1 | TGCGCCAGCAGCTTGGGAGGAACGAATGAGCAGTTCTTC | CASSLGGTNEQFF
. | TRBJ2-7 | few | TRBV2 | TGTGCCAGCAGTGCGTTGGCGGGATACGAGCAGTACTTC | CASSALAGYEQYF
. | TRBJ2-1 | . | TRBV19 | TGTGCCAGCGATCCCGGGAGAGGGGGCGAGCAGTTCTTC | CASDPGRGGEQFF
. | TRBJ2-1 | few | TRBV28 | TGTGCCAGCAGTTTTCAGGGCCGTTACAATGAGCAGTTCTTC | CASSFQGRYNEQFF
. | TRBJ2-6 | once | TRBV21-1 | TGTGCCAGCAGCACCCGGGAGCGGGGGACTGGGGCCAACGTCCTGACTTTC | CASSTRERGTGANVLTF
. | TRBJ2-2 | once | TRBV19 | TGTGCCAGTAGTATCGGGGCGGGGACCAACACCGGGGAGCTGTTTTTT | CASSIGAGTNTGELFF
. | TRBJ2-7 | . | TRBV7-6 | TGTGCCAGCAGCGGGGGCGGTCCCTACGAGCAGTACTTC | CASSGGGPYEQYF
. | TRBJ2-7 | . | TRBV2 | TGTGCGATACGCGGGGCTAGCTCCTACGAGCAGTACTTC | CAIRGASSYEQYF
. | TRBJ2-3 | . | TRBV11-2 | TGTGCCAGCAGCTTAGAAATCTTAACAGATACGCAGTATTTT | CASSLEILTDTQYF
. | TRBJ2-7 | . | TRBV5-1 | TGCGCCAGCAGTCCCCTTCGTCAGGGGGGATCTGAGCAGTACTTC | CASSPLRQGGSEQYF
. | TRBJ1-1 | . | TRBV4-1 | TGCGCCAGCAGCCGCACATTGAACACTGAAGCTTTCTTT | CASSRTLNTEAFF
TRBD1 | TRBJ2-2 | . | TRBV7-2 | TGTGCCACCCTACCCGGGACAGGGGACACCGGGGAGCTGTTTTTT | CATLPGTGDTGELFF
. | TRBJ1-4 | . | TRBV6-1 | TGTGCCAGCAGCCGAAACGGGTTTAATGAAAAACTGTTTTTT | CASSRNGFNEKLFF
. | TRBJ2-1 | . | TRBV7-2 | TGTGCCAGCAGCTTAGCGCTTCTAGGATTTGACAATGAGCAGTTCTTC | CASSLALLGFDNEQFF
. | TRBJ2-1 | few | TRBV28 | TGTGCCAGCAGTTTATCAGGGATCAATGAGCAGTTCTTC | CASSLSGINEQFF
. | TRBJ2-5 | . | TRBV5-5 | TGTGCCAGCAGCTTGGTGGGGGTGGAGACCCAGTACTTC | CASSLVGVETQYF